These 18 T cell receptor beta chains were sequenced from one sample in a study of blood T cell repertoires in COVID-19. Produced via immunoSEQ multiplex PCR; TCRdb's table is partial and in-frame only. The sample includes some 180,000 clones, 75% to 90% seen only once; the top ten take roughly 8.2%. Sequencing was done on a sample of peripheral blood. These receptors were obtained from a woman aged 60-75 years with acute or convalescent COVID-19.

The chain uses TRBV14 and TRBJ2-5, with D perhaps matching TRBD2 (5 bases). CDR3 length: 14 amino acids. CDR1 is SGHDN and CDR2 is FVKESK in the germline V gene. Trimming removed 4 bases at V and 7 bases at J, with 16 bases between. CDR3 residues: CASSPLSAEGTQYF. The CDR3 DNA sequence: TGTGCCAGCAGCCCTCTCTCAGCAGAGGGGACCCAGTACTTC.

This rearrangement joins TRBV5-1 to TRBJ2-7; 12 nucleotides line up with TRBD2. V lost 7 bases to trimming and J lost 4 bases; unmatched junction nucleotides: 3. The CDR3 is 13 residues long. Per germline, CDR1 SGHRS and CDR2 YFSETQ. The CDR3 DNA reads as TGCGCCAGCGCCGGGACTAGCGGGTACGAGCAGTACTTC. Its protein product is CASAGTSGYEQYF.

This chain uses TRBV18 with TRBJ2-7, with D maybe TRBD1 (6 bases). Trimming shortened V by 3 bases and J by 5 bases, and 20 bases separated the two germline ends. This CDR3 is built from 16 residues. Looked up from germline, CDR1 is KGHSH and CDR2 is LQKENI. The CDR3 DNA reads as TGTGCCAGCTCACCCTCACCAGGGGACGTAGGGCACGAGCAGTACTTC. Translated: CASSPSPGDVGHEQYF.

A word on this clone: The junction does not match germline at one end; this may be a read error. V usage is TRBV7-7 and J usage is TRBJ2-5, with D possibly being TRBD2 (5 bases). CDR3 length: 14 residues. Germline lookup yields CDR1 SSHAT and CDR2 FNYEAQ (reference sequence). CDR3 amino acids: CASSPTGLGETQYF. CDR3 DNA: TGTGCTAGCAGCCCGACGGGGTTGGGAGAGACCCAGTACTTC.

The chain links TRBV19 to TRBJ1-4; D gene unclear. Trimming pared 5 bases from V and 4 bases from J, leaving 8 bases between. The CDR3 covers 13 residues. CDR1 LNHDA and CDR2 SQIVND come from the germline V gene (reference sequence). CDR3 amino acids: CASSSGLNEKLFF. CDR3 nucleotides: TGTGCCAGTAGTTCCGGACTTAATGAAAAACTGTTTTTT. The full variable domain, in which reference TRBV19 and TRBJ1-4 provide the parts outside the CDR3, is DGGITQSPKYLFRKEGQNVTLSCEQNLNHDAMYWYRQDPGQGLRLIYYSQIVNDFQKGDIAEGYSVSREKKESFPLTVTSAQKNPTAFYLCASSSGLNEKLFFGSGTQLSVL.

This clone has more than one count but fewer than ten. The rearrangement joins TRBV28 to TRBJ2-5; the D gene is possibly TRBD1 (5 bases). There are 14 residues in the CDR3. The V gene's germline CDR1 is MDHEN and CDR2 SYDVKM. Trimming shortened V by 5 bases and J by 6 bases, and 16 bases separated the two germline ends. The CDR3 loop reads CASSPPRVGKTQYF. In DNA, the CDR3 is TGTGCCAGCAGTCCCCCCAGGGTGGGAAAGACCCAGTACTTC. The entire variable domain, with the rest obtained from reference TRBV28 and TRBJ2-5, is as follows: DVKVTQSSRYLVKRTGEKVFLECVQDMDHENMFWYRQDPGLGLRLIYFSYDVKMKEKGDIPEGYSVSREKKERFSLILESASTNQTSMYLCASSPPRVGKTQYFGPGTRLLVL.

The J gene is TRBJ2-5, the V gene TRBV5-1, with 8 bases matching TRBD1. CDR3 length: 14 residues. Germline CDR1 is SGHRS and CDR2 is YFSETQ. V lost 4 bases, J lost 5 bases, and 7 bases stayed unmatched. CDR3 sequence reads: CASSLGQGWETQYF. CDR3 in DNA: TGCGCCAGCAGCCTCGGACAGGGATGGGAGACCCAGTACTTC.

The V gene is TRBV15, the J gene TRBJ1-3; 8 bases match TRBD1. CDR3 length: 15 amino acids. Trimming took 4 bases from V and 4 from J; bases not matched to a gene: 6. Germline V gives CDR1 LNHNV, CDR2 YYDKDF (reference sequence). This CDR3 is CATSIQGAGGNTIYF. The DNA for the CDR3 is TGTGCCACCAGCATCCAGGGGGCTGGAGGAAACACCATATATTTT.

The chain combines TRBV6-5 with TRBJ2-3, with D tentatively TRBD1 (5 bases). V lost 6 bases to trimming and J lost 1 base, with 14 bases between them. The CDR3 loop spans 15 amino acids. Germline CDR1 MNHEY, CDR2 SVGAGI. CDR3 DNA: TGTGCCAGCAGCGTTGGGGCGGTTGGCACAGATACGCAGTATTTT. Translation: CASSVGAVGTDTQYF.

This clone was found once. The gene calls are TRBV24-1 and TRBJ1-1; unclear D gene. Germline V gives CDR1 KGHDR, CDR2 SFDVKD. The CDR3 is 14 amino acids. Trimming cost V 6 bases and J 1 base, with 11 bases left between them. CDR3 sequence (DNA): TGTGCCACCAGTCGAAGTACCGGGAACACTGAAGCTTTCTTT. It translates to CATSRSTGNTEAFF.

The CDR3 sequence is CASSPRGQFYEQYF. CDR3 coding DNA: TGTGCCAGCAGCCCCCGAGGACAGTTTTACGAGCAGTACTTC. V and J are TRBV9 and TRBJ2-7, with a tentative D call TRBD1 (6 bases). The CDR3 sequence is 14 residues long. Germline-derived CDR1 and CDR2 are SGDLS and YYNGEE. The ends were cut back, 4 bases at V and 4 bases at J, with 15 bases in the middle.

This chain uses TRBV28 with TRBJ1-2, with no clear D. This CDR3 has 15 residues. CDR1 and CDR2 (germline): MDHEN, SYDVKM. The V gene lost 6 bases and the J gene lost 0 bases, with 14 bases spanning the gap. The CDR3 reads CASRGGRGANYGYTF. CDR3 nucleotides: TGTGCCAGCAGGGGTGGTCGGGGTGCTAACTATGGCTACACCTTC.

The J gene is TRBJ1-2, the V gene TRBV24-1; tentatively, D is TRBD1 (6 bases). Germline V gives CDR1 KGHDR, CDR2 SFDVKD. V lost 3 bases and J 5 bases, leaving 18 bases between the germline ends. This CDR3 region has 16 residues. CDR3 in DNA: TGTGCCACCAGTGATGCCGGGCCCGGACAGATTTATGGCTACACCTTC. This translates into CATSDAGPGQIYGYTF.

The chain employs TRBV5-1 and TRBJ2-1; 11 bases map to TRBD2. The germline V gene has CDR1 SGHRS and CDR2 YFSETQ. This CDR3 is built from 15 residues. Unmatched junction bases numbered 4, after V lost 1 base and J lost 7 bases. The CDR3 region is CASSLMASGRNEQFF. In nucleotides, the CDR3 is TGCGCCAGCAGCTTGATGGCTAGCGGGAGGAATGAGCAGTTCTTC. Supplemented by reference TRBV5-1 and TRBJ2-1, the full variable domain reads KAGVTQTPRYLIKTRGQQVTLSCSPISGHRSVSWYQQTPGQGLQFLFEYFSETQRNKGNFPGRFSGRQFSNSRSEMNVSTLELGDSALYLCASSLMASGRNEQFFGPGTRLTVL.

The chain carries TRBV11-1 and TRBJ2-1; TRBD2 matches 11 bases. The V gene end was trimmed by 3 bases and the J gene end by 12 bases; junction bases not matched to a gene: 10. The germline CDR1 and CDR2 sequences are SGHAT and FQDESV (reference sequence). The CDR3 runs 15 residues. The CDR3 bases are TGTGCCAGCAGCTTTGAGACTAGCGGGACCCTCGGGCAGTTCTTC. Translating gives CASSFETSGTLGQFF. The complete variable domain, with remaining parts taken from reference TRBV11-1 and TRBJ2-1, reads EAEVAQSPRYKITEKSQAVAFWCDPISGHATLYWYRQILGQGPELLVQFQDESVVDDSQLPKDRFSAERLKGVDSTLKIQPAELGDSAMYLCASSFETSGTLGQFFGPGTRLTVL.

This chain connects TRBV11-3 to TRBJ1-1; D not resolved. Germline CDR1 reads SGHNT; CDR2 reads YENEEA. The V end was cut by 3 bases, the J end by 1 base, with 6 bases between. This CDR3 comprises 13 residues. This CDR3 reads CASSFTQNTEAFF. CDR3 DNA sequence: TGTGCCAGCAGCTTTACACAGAACACTGAAGCTTTCTTT.

This chain joins TRBV5-4 and TRBJ1-6; D is perhaps TRBD1 (5 bases). CDR3 length equals 15 residues. Trimming cost V 4 bases and J 7 bases, with 15 bases left between them. Germline assignment: CDR1 SGHNT and CDR2 YYREEE (reference sequence). CDR3 residues: CASSPSGARNSPLHF. CDR3 in DNA: TGTGCCAGCAGCCCCAGCGGGGCCCGGAATTCACCCCTCCACTTT. Based on the CDR3 plus reference TRBV5-4 and TRBJ1-6, the full variable domain is ETGVTQSPTHLIKTRGQQVTLRCSSQSGHNTVSWYQQALGQGPQFIFQYYREEENGRGNFPPRFSGLQFPNYSSELNVNALELDDSALYLCASSPSGARNSPLHFGNGTRLTVT.

This rearrangement joins TRBV2 to TRBJ1-1; TRBD1 matches 8 bases. The CDR3 sequence is 14 residues long. Looked up from germline, CDR1 is SNHLY and CDR2 is FYNNEI. V shed 5 bases, J shed 5 bases, and the junction held 7 bases outside the gene matches. DNA for the CDR3: TGTGCCAGCAGTCCCCGGACAGGGAAGACTGAAGCTTTCTTT. Protein: CASSPRTGKTEAFF.